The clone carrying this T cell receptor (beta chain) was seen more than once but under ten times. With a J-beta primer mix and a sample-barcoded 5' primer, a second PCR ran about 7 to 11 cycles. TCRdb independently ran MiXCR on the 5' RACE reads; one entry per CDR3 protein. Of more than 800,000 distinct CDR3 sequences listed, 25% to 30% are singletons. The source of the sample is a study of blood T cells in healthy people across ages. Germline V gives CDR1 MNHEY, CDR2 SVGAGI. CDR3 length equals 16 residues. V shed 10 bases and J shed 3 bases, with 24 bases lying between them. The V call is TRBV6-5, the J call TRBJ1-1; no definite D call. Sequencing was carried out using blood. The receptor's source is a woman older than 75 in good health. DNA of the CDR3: TGTGCCACCCTAAAACGCTCAAACCGGTTGGACACTGAAGCTTTCTTT. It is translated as CATLKRSNRLDTEAFF.